The entry that follows covers one T cell receptor (beta chain) sequence. This specimen includes other DNA sequences encoding the same CDR3. This CDR3 is 12 amino acids long. V lost 0 bases and J lost 4, with 3 bases in between. CDR1 is SGDLS and CDR2 is YYNGEE in the germline V gene. TCRdb's table, derived via immunoSEQ multiplex PCR, lists solely in-frame clones and lacks some. The table lists some 2 million clones, around 96% of them singletons. Naivety among CD8 cells was defined by CD45RO negativity and positive CCR7 selection, thereby excluding terminally differentiated effector memory CD45RA+ cells. There were only Caucasian adults among the donors, and all lived in Nashville, Tennessee. This sample was included in a study of shared clonotypes between healthy human individuals.

The sample taken for sequencing was naive CD8+ T cells sorted from blood. The sequence was collected from a man aged 18 to 35 in good health. The V call is TRBV9, the J call TRBJ2-3, with D unclear. This CDR3 reads CASSVVPDTQYF. The CDR3 nucleotides read TGTGCCAGCAGCGTAGTACCAGATACGCAGTATTTT.